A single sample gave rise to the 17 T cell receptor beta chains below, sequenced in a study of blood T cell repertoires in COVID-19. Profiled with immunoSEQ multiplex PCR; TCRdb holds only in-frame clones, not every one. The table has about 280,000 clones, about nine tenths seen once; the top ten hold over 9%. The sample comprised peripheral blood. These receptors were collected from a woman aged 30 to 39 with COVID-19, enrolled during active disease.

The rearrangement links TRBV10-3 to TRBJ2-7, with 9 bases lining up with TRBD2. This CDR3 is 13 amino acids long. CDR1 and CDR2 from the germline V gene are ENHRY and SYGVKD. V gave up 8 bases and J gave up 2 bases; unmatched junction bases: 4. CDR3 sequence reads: CAIAPSGTYEQYF. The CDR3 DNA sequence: TGTGCCATCGCCCCTAGCGGGACCTACGAGCAGTACTTC.

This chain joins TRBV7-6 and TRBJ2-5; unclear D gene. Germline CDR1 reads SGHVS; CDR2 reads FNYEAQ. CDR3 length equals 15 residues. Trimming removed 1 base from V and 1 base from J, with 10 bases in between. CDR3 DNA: TGTGCCAGCAGCTTAGAGCGCGATCCCCAAGAGACCCAGTACTTC. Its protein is CASSLERDPQETQYF. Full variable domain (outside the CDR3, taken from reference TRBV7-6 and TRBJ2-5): GAGVSQSPRYKVTKRGQDVALRCDPISGHVSLYWYRQALGQGPEFLTYFNYEAQQDKSGLPNDRFSAERPEGSISTLTIQRTEQRDSAMYRCASSLERDPQETQYFGPGTRLLVL.

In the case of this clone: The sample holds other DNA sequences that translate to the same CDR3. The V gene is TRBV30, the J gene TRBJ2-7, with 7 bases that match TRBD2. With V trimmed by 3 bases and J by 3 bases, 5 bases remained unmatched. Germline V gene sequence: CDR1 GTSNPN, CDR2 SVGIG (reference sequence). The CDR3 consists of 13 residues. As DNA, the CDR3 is TGTGCCTGGAGCGTGGGGAGGGGCTACGAGCAGTACTTC. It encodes CAWSVGRGYEQYF.

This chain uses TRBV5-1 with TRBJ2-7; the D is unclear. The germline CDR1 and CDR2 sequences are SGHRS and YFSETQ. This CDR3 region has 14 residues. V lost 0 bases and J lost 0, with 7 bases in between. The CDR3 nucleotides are TGCGCCAGCAGCTTGGTTCTCAGCTCCTACGAGCAGTACTTC. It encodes CASSLVLSSYEQYF.

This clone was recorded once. The CDR3 DNA sequence: TGTGCCAGCAGCTTAGGGACTGCCACAGAGCAGTACTTC. Encoded protein: CASSLGTATEQYF. The chain uses TRBV7-9 and TRBJ2-7, with a weak D call TRBD2 (5 bases). Trimming took 1 base from V and 7 from J, leaving 11 bases between them. This CDR3 comprises 13 residues. Germline V gene data show CDR1 as SEHNR and CDR2 as FQNEAQ (reference sequence).

CDR3 sequence: CASSQVAGAPTDTQYF. The DNA for the CDR3 is TGTGCCAGCAGCCAAGTAGCGGGAGCTCCCACAGATACGCAGTATTTT. The gene calls are TRBV3-1 (or the pseudogene TRBV3-2) and TRBJ2-3; 9 nucleotides align to TRBD2. The CDR3 sequence is 16 residues long. With V trimmed by 1 base and J by 2 bases, 4 bases remained unmatched. In germline, CDR1 is LGHDT, CDR2 YNNKEL (reference sequence).

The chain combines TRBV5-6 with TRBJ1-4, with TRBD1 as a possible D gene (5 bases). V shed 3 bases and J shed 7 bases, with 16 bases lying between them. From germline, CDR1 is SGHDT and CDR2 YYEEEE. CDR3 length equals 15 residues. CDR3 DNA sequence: TGTGCCAGCAGCTCCCAAGACCCCGGGGGTGAAAAACTGTTTTTT. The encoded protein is CASSSQDPGGEKLFF.

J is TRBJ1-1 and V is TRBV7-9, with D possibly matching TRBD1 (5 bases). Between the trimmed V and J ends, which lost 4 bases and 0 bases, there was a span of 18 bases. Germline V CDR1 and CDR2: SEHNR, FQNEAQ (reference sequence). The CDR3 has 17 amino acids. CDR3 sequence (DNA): TGTGCCAGCAGCTCGCTGGGGGTTGGGGGGATGAACACTGAAGCTTTCTTT. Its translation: CASSSLGVGGMNTEAFF.

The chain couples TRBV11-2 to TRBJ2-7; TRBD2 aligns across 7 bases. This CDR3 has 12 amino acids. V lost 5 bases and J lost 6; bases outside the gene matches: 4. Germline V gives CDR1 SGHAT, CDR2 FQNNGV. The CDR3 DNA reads TGTGCCAGCAGCCCACTAGCGAGCGAGCAGTACTTC. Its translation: CASSPLASEQYF.

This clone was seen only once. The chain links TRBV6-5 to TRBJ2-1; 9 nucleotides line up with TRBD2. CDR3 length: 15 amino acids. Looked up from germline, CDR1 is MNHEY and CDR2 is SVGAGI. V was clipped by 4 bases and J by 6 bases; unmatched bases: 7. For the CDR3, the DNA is TGTGCCAGCAGTTCCGTGGGACTAGCATCCAATGAGCAGTTCTTC. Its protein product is CASSSVGLASNEQFF.

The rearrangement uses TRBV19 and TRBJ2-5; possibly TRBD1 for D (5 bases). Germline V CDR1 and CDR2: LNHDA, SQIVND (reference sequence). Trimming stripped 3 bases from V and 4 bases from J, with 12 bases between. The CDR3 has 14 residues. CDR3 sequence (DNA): TGTGCCAGTAGTATGGGAAGGGGCGGAGAGACCCAGTACTTC. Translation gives CASSMGRGGETQYF.

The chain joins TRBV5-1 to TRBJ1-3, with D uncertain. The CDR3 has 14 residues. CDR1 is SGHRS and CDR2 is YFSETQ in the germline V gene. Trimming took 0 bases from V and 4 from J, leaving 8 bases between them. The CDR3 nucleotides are TGCGCCAGCAGCTTGGGCGGGAAGGGAAACACCATATATTTT. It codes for CASSLGGKGNTIYF. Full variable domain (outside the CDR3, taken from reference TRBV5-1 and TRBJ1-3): KAGVTQTPRYLIKTRGQQVTLSCSPISGHRSVSWYQQTPGQGLQFLFEYFSETQRNKGNFPGRFSGRQFSNSRSEMNVSTLELGDSALYLCASSLGGKGNTIYFGEGSWLTVV.

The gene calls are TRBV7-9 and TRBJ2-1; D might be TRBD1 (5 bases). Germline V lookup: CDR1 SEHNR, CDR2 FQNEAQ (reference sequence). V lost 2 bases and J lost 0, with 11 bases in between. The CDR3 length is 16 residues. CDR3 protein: CASSLLGPLSYNEQFF. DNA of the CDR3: TGTGCCAGCAGCTTATTGGGGCCCCTCTCCTACAATGAGCAGTTCTTC.

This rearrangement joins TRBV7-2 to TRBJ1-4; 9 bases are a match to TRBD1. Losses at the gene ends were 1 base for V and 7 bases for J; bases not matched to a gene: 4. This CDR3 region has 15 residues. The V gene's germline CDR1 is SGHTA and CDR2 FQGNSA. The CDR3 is CASSLGQGVGEKLFF. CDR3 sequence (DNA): TGTGCCAGCAGCTTAGGACAGGGGGTCGGTGAAAAACTGTTTTTT.

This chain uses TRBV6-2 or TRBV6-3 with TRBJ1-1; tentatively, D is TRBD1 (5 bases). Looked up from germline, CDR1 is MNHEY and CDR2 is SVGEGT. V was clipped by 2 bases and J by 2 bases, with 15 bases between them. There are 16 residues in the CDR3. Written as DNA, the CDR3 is TGTGCCAGCAGTTACGAATCAGGGAAAGGAAACACTGAAGCTTTCTTT. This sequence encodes CASSYESGKGNTEAFF.

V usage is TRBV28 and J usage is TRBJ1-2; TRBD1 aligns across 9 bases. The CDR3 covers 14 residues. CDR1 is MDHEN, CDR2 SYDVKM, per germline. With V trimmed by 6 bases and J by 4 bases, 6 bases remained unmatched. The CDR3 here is CASRLQGALYGYTF. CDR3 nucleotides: TGTGCCAGCAGGTTACAGGGGGCCCTCTATGGCTACACCTTC.

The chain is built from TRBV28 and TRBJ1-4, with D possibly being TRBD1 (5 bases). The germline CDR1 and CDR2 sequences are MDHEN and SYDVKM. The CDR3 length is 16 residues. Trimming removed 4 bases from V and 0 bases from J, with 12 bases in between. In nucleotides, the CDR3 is TGTGCCAGCAGTTCCCTGACAGTTGCAACTAATGAAAAACTGTTTTTT. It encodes CASSSLTVATNEKLFF. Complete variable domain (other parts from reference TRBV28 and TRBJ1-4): DVKVTQSSRYLVKRTGEKVFLECVQDMDHENMFWYRQDPGLGLRLIYFSYDVKMKEKGDIPEGYSVSREKKERFSLILESASTNQTSMYLCASSSLTVATNEKLFFGSGTQLSVL.